This TCR beta chain was recorded in a study of blood T cell repertoires in COVID-19. On the study more broadly: Acute and convalescent COVID-19 specimens originated in the United States, Italy and Spain.

J lost 6 bases, V lost 7 bases, and 11 bases had no gene match. This CDR3 is 15 amino acids long. Per the germline V gene, CDR1 is SGHAT and CDR2 is FQNNGV. Authors' analysis steps: By means of reference gene primer amplification, nucleated cell counts were estimated. The data were produced by immunoSEQ multiplex PCR, yet TCRdb's version contains in-frame clones alone and is incomplete. That table is the source of V, J and clone size, and D and trimming were worked out from the DNA. The sample lists roughly 280,000 clones, around 91% seen once, with under 2.5% in the top ten. Clinical history as reported by participants underpinned cohort assignment.

The receptor was isolated from a woman aged 18-29 years who had recovered from COVID-19. The specimen was PBMCs or T cells enriched from blood (not recorded which). V usage is TRBV11-2 and J usage is TRBJ1-4; 7 nucleotides agree with TRBD1. The chain's CDR3 is CASTRVGTDDEKLFF. In DNA, the CDR3 is TGTGCCAGCACTCGGGTTGGGACAGATGATGAAAAACTGTTTTTT. Combining the CDR3 with reference TRBV11-2 and TRBJ1-4 gives the whole variable domain EAGVAQSPRYKIIEKRQSVAFWCNPISGHATLYWYQQILGQGPKLLIQFQNNGVVDDSQLPKDRFSAERLKGVDSTLKIQPAKLEDSAVYLCASTRVGTDDEKLFFGSGTQLSVL.